Listed here are 18 T cell receptor beta chains from one sample, sequenced in a study of blood T cell repertoires in COVID-19. Clones were sequenced by immunoSEQ multiplex PCR, and TCRdb holds only the in-frame ones, with some missing. The table has about 220,000 clones, roughly 80% seen once; the top ten hold less than 6.5%. The source material was peripheral blood. All receptors come from a woman aged 60 to 75 who had recovered from COVID-19.

The CDR3 loop reads CASNIGRDREDGYTF. The CDR3 DNA follows: TGTGCCAGCAACATAGGACGGGACAGGGAGGATGGCTACACCTTC. V and J are TRBV2 and TRBJ1-2, with 9 bases lining up with TRBD1. The junction had 12 bases not matched to a gene; V was cut back by 7 bases and J by 6 bases. The CDR3 is 15 residues long. Per germline, CDR1 SNHLY and CDR2 FYNNEI.

The V and J genes are TRBV19 and TRBJ2-5; 7 positions match TRBD1. The CDR3 length is 13 residues. Germline V lookup: CDR1 LNHDA, CDR2 SQIVND (reference sequence). The trim removed 5 bases at V and 3 bases at J, leaving 3 bases unmatched. CDR3: CASSPDREETQYF. Here the CDR3 DNA reads TGTGCCAGTAGTCCCGACAGGGAAGAGACCCAGTACTTC.

J is TRBJ2-1 and V is TRBV27, with D possibly matching TRBD2 (6 bases). Germline CDR1 and CDR2: MNHEY and SMNVEV (reference sequence). The V gene lost 6 bases and the J gene lost 2 bases, with 14 bases spanning the gap. CDR3 size: 15 residues. The CDR3 sequence: CASRVGGEPYNEQFF. The CDR3 nucleotides are TGTGCCAGCAGGGTGGGCGGGGAGCCCTACAATGAGCAGTTCTTC.

The chain has TRBV5-1 and TRBJ1-6; 9 nucleotides align to TRBD1. Germline assignment: CDR1 SGHRS and CDR2 YFSETQ. V trimming: 4 bases; J trimming: 7 bases; junction bases outside the gene matches: 9. There are 16 residues in the CDR3. In DNA, the CDR3 is TGCGCCAGCAGCAGAAGGGACAGGGAAGGGAATTCACCCCTCCACTTT. Amino acids: CASSRRDREGNSPLHF. Together with reference TRBV5-1 and TRBJ1-6, the CDR3 gives the full variable domain: KAGVTQTPRYLIKTRGQQVTLSCSPISGHRSVSWYQQTPGQGLQFLFEYFSETQRNKGNFPGRFSGRQFSNSRSEMNVSTLELGDSALYLCASSRRDREGNSPLHFGNGTRLTVT.

V is TRBV6-2 or TRBV6-3 and J is TRBJ1-2, with D uncertain. The CDR3 spans 15 residues. Germline CDR1 is MNHEY and CDR2 is SVGEGT. V lost 0 bases to trimming and J lost 4 bases, with 12 bases between them. CDR3 loop: CASSYSSQATYGYTF. CDR3 bases: TGTGCCAGCAGTTACTCGAGTCAGGCGACCTATGGCTACACCTTC.

This rearrangement joins TRBV13 to TRBJ2-1; 7 bases are shared with TRBD2. This CDR3 is 17 amino acids long. Germline-derived CDR1 and CDR2 are PRHDT and FYEKMQ (reference sequence). The ends lost 4 bases at V and 5 bases at J; junction bases unmatched: 14. CDR3 nucleotides: TGTGCCAGCAGCTCAAGACGACTAGCTTCAAACGACAATGAGCAGTTCTTC. This gives the protein CASSSRRLASNDNEQFF.

The chain is built from TRBV25-1 and TRBJ1-4; a weak D match, TRBD1 (6 bases). Germline values: CDR1 MGHDK, CDR2 SYGVNS. The ends were cut back, 2 bases at V and 3 bases at J, with 10 bases in the middle. This CDR3 is 15 amino acids long. The CDR3 protein is CASSEPGQSNEKLFF. As DNA, the CDR3 is TGTGCCAGCAGTGAACCCGGACAGTCTAATGAAAAACTGTTTTTT.

This rearrangement joins TRBV19 to TRBJ2-1, with TRBD1 identical over 7 bases. The V gene end was trimmed by 6 bases and the J gene end by 8 bases; junction bases not matched to a gene: 10. The CDR3 covers 14 residues. Germline CDR1 reads LNHDA; CDR2 reads SQIVND (reference sequence). The DNA for the CDR3 is TGTGCCAGTAGCGAGGGACAGTTTCTGGATGAGCAGTTCTTC. Translation: CASSEGQFLDEQFF.

The chain employs TRBV6-4 and TRBJ2-7; 9 bases match TRBD2. The CDR3 has 17 residues. V lost 7 bases, J lost 3 bases, and 16 bases stayed unmatched. Germline-derived CDR1 and CDR2 are MRHNA and SNTAGT. CDR3 protein: CASTCKTGGLANYEQYF. CDR3 nucleotide sequence: TGTGCCAGCACCTGCAAGACCGGAGGACTAGCGAACTACGAGCAGTACTTC.

The J gene is TRBJ2-5, the V gene TRBV5-5; 8 nucleotides agree with TRBD2. The CDR3 loop spans 15 amino acids. V was pared by 1 base and J by 3 bases, with 5 bases of the junction left unmatched. The germline V gene encodes CDR1 SGHKS and CDR2 YYEKEE (reference sequence). In DNA form, the CDR3 reads TGTGCCAGCAGCTTGTTAGGGACTAGGGAAGAGACCCAGTACTTC. Its protein is CASSLLGTREETQYF.

The chain employs TRBV7-9 and TRBJ2-5, with a weak D call TRBD2 (6 bases). The CDR3 is 13 residues long. The germline V gene encodes CDR1 SEHNR and CDR2 FQNEAQ (reference sequence). V was cut by 5 bases and J by 2 bases, with 9 bases left in between. The CDR3 bases are TGTGCCAGCAGCGGGGGGAGACAAGAGACCCAGTACTTC. Amino acid sequence: CASSGGRQETQYF.

V and J are TRBV4-1 and TRBJ1-1; a weak D match, TRBD1 (5 bases). Trimming removed 4 bases from V and 5 bases from J, with 11 bases in between. This CDR3 comprises 13 residues. CDR1 and CDR2 from the germline V gene are MGHRA and YSYEKL. The CDR3 DNA follows: TGCGCCAGCAGCCTTGCCCGGGGGACTGAAGCTTTCTTT. Translation: CASSLARGTEAFF.

The chain carries TRBV2 and TRBJ1-4; TRBD1 matches at 7 bases. V trimming: 5 bases; J trimming: 3 bases; junction bases outside the gene matches: 9. This CDR3 has 16 amino acids. Germline V gene data show CDR1 as SNHLY and CDR2 as FYNNEI. The CDR3 loop reads CASSLRTGFSNEKLFF. Here the CDR3 DNA reads TGTGCCAGCAGTCTACGGACAGGTTTCTCTAATGAAAAACTGTTTTTT.

The chain employs TRBV6-5 and TRBJ1-1; D is uncertain. The germline CDR1 and CDR2 sequences are MNHEY and SVGAGI. This CDR3 has 14 residues. Trimming removed 6 bases from V and 10 bases from J, with 21 bases in between. The CDR3, as DNA: TGTGCCAGCAGGGGAGTGTGGCAAACCCCTTTAGCTTTCTTT. Its protein product is CASRGVWQTPLAFF.

This clone was detected only a few times. Other DNA sequences within the sample encode an identical CDR3. The J gene is TRBJ1-1, the V gene TRBV2, with a weak D call TRBD1 (5 bases). The CDR3 has 13 residues. Looked up from germline, CDR1 is SNHLY and CDR2 is FYNNEI. V was shortened by 7 bases and J by 0 bases, with 9 bases between the two germline ends. DNA of the CDR3: TGTGCCAGCAAGCCAGGGATGAACACTGAAGCTTTCTTT. This codes for CASKPGMNTEAFF.

This chain links TRBV9 with TRBJ2-7; tentatively, D is TRBD1 (6 bases). Germline V lookup: CDR1 SGDLS, CDR2 YYNGEE. The CDR3 spans 15 residues. V lost 3 bases, J lost 3 bases, and 16 bases lay in between. The DNA for the CDR3 is TGTGCCAGCAGCGCGGGACATCTCATGCTCTACGAGCAGTACTTC. Translated, it gives CASSAGHLMLYEQYF. The complete variable domain, with remaining parts taken from reference TRBV9 and TRBJ2-7, reads DSGVTQTPKHLITATGQRVTLRCSPRSGDLSVYWYQQSLDQGLQFLIQYYNGEERAKGNILERFSAQQFPDLHSELNLSSLELGDSALYFCASSAGHLMLYEQYFGPGTRLTVT.

The rearrangement joins TRBV7-8 to TRBJ2-7; possible D gene TRBD2, 6 bases. V lost 1 base, J lost 3 bases, and 16 bases lay in between. This CDR3 comprises 16 residues. CDR1 and CDR2 from the germline V gene are SGHVS and FQNEAQ. The CDR3 DNA follows: TGTGCCAGCAGCTTAGTTCGCGGGGCCTACTTCTACGAGCAGTACTTC. It encodes CASSLVRGAYFYEQYF.

This chain uses TRBV2 with TRBJ2-3; TRBD2 matches 13 bases. Germline assignment: CDR1 SNHLY and CDR2 FYNNEI. This CDR3 is 16 amino acids long. Trimming at V came to 6 bases and at J to 2 bases, leaving 5 bases not matched to a gene. CDR3 in DNA: TGTGCCAGCAGGAGGGGACTAGCGGGGCTCACAGATACGCAGTATTTT. Its translation: CASRRGLAGLTDTQYF.